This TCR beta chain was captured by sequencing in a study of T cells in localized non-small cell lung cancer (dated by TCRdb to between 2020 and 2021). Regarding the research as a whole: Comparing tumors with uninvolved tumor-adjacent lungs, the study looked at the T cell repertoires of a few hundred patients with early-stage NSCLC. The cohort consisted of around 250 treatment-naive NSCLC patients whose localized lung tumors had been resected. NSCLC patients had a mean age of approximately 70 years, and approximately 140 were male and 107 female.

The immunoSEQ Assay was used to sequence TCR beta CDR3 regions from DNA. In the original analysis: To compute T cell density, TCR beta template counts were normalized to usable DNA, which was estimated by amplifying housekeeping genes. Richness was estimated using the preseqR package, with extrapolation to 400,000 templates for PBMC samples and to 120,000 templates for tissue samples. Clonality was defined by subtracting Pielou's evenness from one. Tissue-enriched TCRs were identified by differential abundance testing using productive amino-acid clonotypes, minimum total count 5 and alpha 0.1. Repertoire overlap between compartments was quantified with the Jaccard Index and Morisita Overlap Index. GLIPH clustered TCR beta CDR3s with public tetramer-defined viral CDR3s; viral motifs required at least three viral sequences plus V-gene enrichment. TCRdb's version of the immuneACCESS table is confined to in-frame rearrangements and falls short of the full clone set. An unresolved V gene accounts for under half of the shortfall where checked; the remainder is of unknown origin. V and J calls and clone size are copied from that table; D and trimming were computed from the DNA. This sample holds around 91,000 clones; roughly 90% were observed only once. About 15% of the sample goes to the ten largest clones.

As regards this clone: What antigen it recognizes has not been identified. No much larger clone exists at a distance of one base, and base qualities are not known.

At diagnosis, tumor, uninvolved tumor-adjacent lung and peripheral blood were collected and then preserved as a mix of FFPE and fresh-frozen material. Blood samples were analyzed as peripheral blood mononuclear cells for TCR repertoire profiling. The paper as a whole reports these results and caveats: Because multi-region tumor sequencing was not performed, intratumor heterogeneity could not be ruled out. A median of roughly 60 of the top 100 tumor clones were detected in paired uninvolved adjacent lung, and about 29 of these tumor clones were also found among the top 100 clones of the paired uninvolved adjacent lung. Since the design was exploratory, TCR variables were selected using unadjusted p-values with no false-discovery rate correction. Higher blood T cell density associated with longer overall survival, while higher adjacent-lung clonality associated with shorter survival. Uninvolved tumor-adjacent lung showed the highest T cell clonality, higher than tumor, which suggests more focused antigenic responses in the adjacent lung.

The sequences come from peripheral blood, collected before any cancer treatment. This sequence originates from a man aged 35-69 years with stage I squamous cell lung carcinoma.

CDR3 reads: CASSLLLAGGLTDTQYF. Here is the DNA: TGTGCCAGCAGCTTGTTACTAGCGGGGGGATTAACAGATACGCAGTATTTT. The chain employs TRBV5-4 and TRBJ2-3; TRBD2 matches 12 bases in the middle. Trimmed from V: 1 base; trimmed from J: 3 bases; junction bases lacking a gene match: 6. The CDR3 spans 17 residues, from the cysteine through the phenylalanine. The retained sequence is limited to the CDR3, 51 bases, with the frame set at the first base. CDR1 and CDR2, looked up from the germline V gene (reference sequence), are SGHNT and YYREEE.